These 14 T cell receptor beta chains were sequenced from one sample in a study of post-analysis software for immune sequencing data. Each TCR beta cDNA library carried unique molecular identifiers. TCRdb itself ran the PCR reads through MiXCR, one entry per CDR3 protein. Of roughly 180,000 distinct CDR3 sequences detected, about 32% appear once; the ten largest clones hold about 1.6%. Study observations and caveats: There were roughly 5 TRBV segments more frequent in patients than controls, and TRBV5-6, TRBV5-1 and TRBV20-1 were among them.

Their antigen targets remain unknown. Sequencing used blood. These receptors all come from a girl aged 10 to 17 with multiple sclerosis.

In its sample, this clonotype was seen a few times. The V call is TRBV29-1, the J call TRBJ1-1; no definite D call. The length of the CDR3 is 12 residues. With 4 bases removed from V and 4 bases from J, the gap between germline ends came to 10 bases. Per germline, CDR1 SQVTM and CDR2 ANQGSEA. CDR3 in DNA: TGCAGCGTTGGGCAGTGGGGCACTGAAGCTTTCTTT. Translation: CSVGQWGTEAFF.

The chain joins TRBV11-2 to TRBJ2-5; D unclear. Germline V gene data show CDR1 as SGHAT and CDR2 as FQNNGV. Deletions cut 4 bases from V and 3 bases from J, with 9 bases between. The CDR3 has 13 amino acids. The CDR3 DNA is TGTGCCAGCAGCTCCTCGGATGAAGAGACCCAGTACTTC. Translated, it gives CASSSSDEETQYF.

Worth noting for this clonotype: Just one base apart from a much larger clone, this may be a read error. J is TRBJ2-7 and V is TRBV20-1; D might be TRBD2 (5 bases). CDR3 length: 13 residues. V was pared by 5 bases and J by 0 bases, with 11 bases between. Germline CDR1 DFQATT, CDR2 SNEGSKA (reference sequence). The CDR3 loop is CSARQRSSYEQYF. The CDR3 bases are TGCAGTGCTCGGCAGCGGAGCTCCTACGAGCAGTACTTC.

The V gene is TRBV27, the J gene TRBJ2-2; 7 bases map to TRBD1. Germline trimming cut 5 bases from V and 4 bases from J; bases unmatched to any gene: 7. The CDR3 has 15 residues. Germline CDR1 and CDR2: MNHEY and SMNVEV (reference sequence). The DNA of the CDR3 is TGTGCCAGCAGTCAACGGGACAGACCCACCGGGGAGCTGTTTTTT. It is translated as CASSQRDRPTGELFF.

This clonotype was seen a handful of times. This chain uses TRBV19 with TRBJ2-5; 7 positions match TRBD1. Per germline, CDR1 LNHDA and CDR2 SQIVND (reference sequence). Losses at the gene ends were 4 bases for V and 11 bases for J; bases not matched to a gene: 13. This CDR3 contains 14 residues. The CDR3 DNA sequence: TGTGCCAGTAGTAGGGGGACAGAAACCTATGAGCAGTACTTC. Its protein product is CASSRGTETYEQYF.

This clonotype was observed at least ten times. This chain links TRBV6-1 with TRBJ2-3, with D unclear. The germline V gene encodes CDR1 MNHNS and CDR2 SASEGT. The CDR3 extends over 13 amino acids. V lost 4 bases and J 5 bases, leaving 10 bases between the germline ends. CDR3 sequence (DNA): TGTGCCAGCAGTGCAGTTCGAGGAGATACGCAGTATTTT. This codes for CASSAVRGDTQYF.

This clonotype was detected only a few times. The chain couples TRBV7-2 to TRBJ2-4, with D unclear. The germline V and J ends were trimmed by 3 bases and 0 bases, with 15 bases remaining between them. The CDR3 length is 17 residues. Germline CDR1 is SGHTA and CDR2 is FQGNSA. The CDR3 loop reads CASSFPETYIAKNIQYF. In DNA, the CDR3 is TGTGCCAGCAGCTTCCCGGAGACTTACATAGCCAAAAACATTCAGTACTTC.

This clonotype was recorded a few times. CDR3 amino acids: CASSSRDRGEGLSEKLFF. For the CDR3, the DNA is TGTGCCAGCAGTTCTCGGGACAGGGGTGAGGGACTAAGTGAAAAACTGTTTTTT. The rearrangement uses TRBV12-3 or TRBV12-4 and TRBJ1-4, with TRBD1 identical over 10 bases. The CDR3 is made up of 18 amino acids. Trimming took 4 bases from V and 7 from J; bases not matched to a gene: 15.

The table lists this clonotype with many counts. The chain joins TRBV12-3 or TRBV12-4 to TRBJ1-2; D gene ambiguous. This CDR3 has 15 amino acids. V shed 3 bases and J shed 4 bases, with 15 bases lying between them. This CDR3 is CASSFIKDFGYGYTF. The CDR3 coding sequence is TGTGCCAGCAGTTTTATAAAAGACTTCGGCTATGGCTACACCTTC.

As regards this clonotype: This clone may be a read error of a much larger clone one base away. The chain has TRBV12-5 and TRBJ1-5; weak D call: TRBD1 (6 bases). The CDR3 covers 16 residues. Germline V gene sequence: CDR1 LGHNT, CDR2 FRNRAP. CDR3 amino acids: CAGGWEGGSNNQPQHF. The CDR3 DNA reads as TGTGCTGGTGGTTGGGAGGGGGGCAGTAACAATCAGCCCCAGCATTTT. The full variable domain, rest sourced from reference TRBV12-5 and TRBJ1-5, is DARVTQTPRHKVTEMGQEVTMRCQPILGHNTVFWYRQTMMQGLELLAYFRNRAPLDDSGMPKDRFSAEMPDATLATLKIQPSEPRDSAVYFCAGGWEGGSNNQPQHFGDGTRLSIL.

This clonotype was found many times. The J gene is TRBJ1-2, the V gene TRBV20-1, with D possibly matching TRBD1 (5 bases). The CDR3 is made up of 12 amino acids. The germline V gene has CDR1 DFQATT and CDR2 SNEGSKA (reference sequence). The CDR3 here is CSTTTAPYGYTF. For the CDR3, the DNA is TGCAGCACCACGACAGCACCCTATGGCTACACCTTC.

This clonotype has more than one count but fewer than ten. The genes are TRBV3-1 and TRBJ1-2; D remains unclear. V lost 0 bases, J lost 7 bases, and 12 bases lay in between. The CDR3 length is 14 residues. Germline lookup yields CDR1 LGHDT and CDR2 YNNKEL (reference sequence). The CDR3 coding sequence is TGTGCCAGCAGCCAAGATACCGTGAAGCGTGGCTACACCTTC. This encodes CASSQDTVKRGYTF.

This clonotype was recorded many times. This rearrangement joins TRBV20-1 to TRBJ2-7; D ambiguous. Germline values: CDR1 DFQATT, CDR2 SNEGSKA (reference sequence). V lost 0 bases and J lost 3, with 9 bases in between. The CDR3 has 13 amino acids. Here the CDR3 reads CSARDHGYYEQYF. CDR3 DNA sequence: TGCAGTGCTAGAGATCATGGGTACTACGAGCAGTACTTC.

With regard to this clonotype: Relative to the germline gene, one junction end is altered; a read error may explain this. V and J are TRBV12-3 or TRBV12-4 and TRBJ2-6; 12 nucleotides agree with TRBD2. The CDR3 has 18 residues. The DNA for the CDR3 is TGTGCCAGCAGTTTGGCTAGCGGGAGGGCCTCTGGTGCCAACGTCCTGACTTTC. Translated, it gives CASSLASGRASGANVLTF.